This entry lists 10 T cell receptor beta chains sequenced from one sample in a study of T cells after yellow fever vaccination (dated by TCRdb to about 2019). Interpreted using the paper, the treatment or condition label stands for: live attenuated yellow fever vaccine strain. The method behind the library was 5' RACE. Instrument on record: Illumina HiSeq 2500. The public reads were reanalyzed by TCRdb: fastp trimming at Q25, MiXCR alignment, in-frame beta chains only. Rows matching on CDR3 protein sequence are summarized as one entry with the most common DNA and genes. Across this sample there are tens of thousands of distinct CDR3 sequences, with approximately 7% seen only once. Roughly a third of the sample comes from the top ten. Sequencing was performed on CD8+ T cells sorted from PBMCs, taken 15 days after the yellow fever booster vaccination. Source of these receptors: a man aged 25 to 40 who received the YFV17D yellow fever vaccine.

About this clonotype itself: Since a much larger clone is just one base distant, this may be a read error. The V and J genes are TRBV12-3 or TRBV12-4 and TRBJ1-2; 9 positions agree with TRBD1. V was pared by 6 bases and J by 3 bases, with 2 bases of the junction left unmatched. The CDR3 sequence is 13 residues long. The CDR3 loop reads CASRRTGDYGYTF. The CDR3 region has the DNA TGTGCCAGCAGACGGACAGGGGACTATGGCTACACCTTC.

This clonotype has ten or more counts. For the CDR3, the DNA is TGTGCCACCAGCAGAGATACAGGGGTTGACACTGAAGCTTTCTTT. It specifies CATSRDTGVDTEAFF. This chain links TRBV15 with TRBJ1-1; 7 bases match TRBD1. Unmatched junction bases numbered 4, after V lost 0 bases and J lost 3 bases. The CDR3 spans 15 residues. CDR1 LNHNV and CDR2 YYDKDF come from the germline V gene (reference sequence).

This clonotype was seen a handful of times. The chain links TRBV20-1 to TRBJ2-5; 7 bases align to TRBD2. The CDR3 is made up of 14 amino acids. CDR1 and CDR2 (germline): DFQATT, SNEGSKA (reference sequence). V lost 5 bases to trimming and J lost 5 bases; unmatched junction nucleotides: 11. The CDR3 DNA sequence: TGCAGTGCTTGCGGGGAGGGCCGGGGGGAGACCCAGTACTTC. This translates into CSACGEGRGETQYF.

This clonotype occurred many times. J is TRBJ2-5 and V is TRBV11-2; D not certain. This CDR3 region has 11 residues. Trimming took off 5 bases at V and 6 bases at J, with 7 bases between the two ends. Germline CDR1 is SGHAT and CDR2 is FQNNGV. This CDR3 is CASSQGKTQYF. In nucleotides, the CDR3 is TGTGCCAGCAGCCAAGGAAAGACCCAGTACTTC.

This clonotype was recorded at least ten times. This sequence joins TRBV27 and TRBJ1-5; no clear D gene. This CDR3 spans 14 amino acids. Deletions cut 6 bases from V and 7 bases from J, with 16 bases between. Looked up from germline, CDR1 is MNHEY and CDR2 is SMNVEV (reference sequence). The CDR3 sequence: CASSLGIGNQPQHF. The CDR3 bases are TGTGCCAGCAGCCTAGGTATAGGGAACCAGCCCCAGCATTTT.

This clonotype appeared many times. A read error may produce the germline difference seen at one junction end. This chain uses TRBV20-1 with TRBJ1-2, with TRBD1 matching 12 bases. Looked up from germline, CDR1 is DFQATT and CDR2 is SNEGSKA (reference sequence). This CDR3 contains 13 residues. The CDR3 reads CSARDQGTGGSAF. Here the CDR3 DNA reads TGCAGTGCTAGAGATCAGGGGACAGGGGGCAGCGCCTTC.

Many counts were recorded for this clonotype. The V gene is TRBV14, the J gene TRBJ2-1; 8 bases agree with TRBD2. The CDR3 length is 16 residues. V lost 0 bases, J lost 8 bases, and 9 bases stayed unmatched. The germline CDR1 and CDR2 sequences are SGHDN and FVKESK. CDR3 sequence (DNA): TGTGCCAGCAGCCAAGATGGGGGACTAGTGGTCGATGAGCAGTTCTTC. Amino acid sequence: CASSQDGGLVVDEQFF.

This clonotype was detected many times. The J gene is TRBJ2-7, the V gene TRBV20-1; D unresolved. The CDR3 totals 16 residues. Between the trimmed V and J ends, which lost 1 base and 2 bases, there was a span of 18 bases. The germline gives CDR1 DFQATT, CDR2 SNEGSKA (reference sequence). The CDR3 DNA reads as TGCAGTGCTAGAGCCCTTTATGAGGACGGACCCTACGAGCAGTACTTC. Translated: CSARALYEDGPYEQYF.

This clonotype has at least ten counts. The rearrangement joins TRBV4-1 to TRBJ2-7, with 10 bases matching TRBD2. Germline values: CDR1 MGHRA, CDR2 YSYEKL. J was trimmed by 0 bases and V by 0 bases; bases with no gene match: 8. CDR3 size: 18 residues. The CDR3 region is CASSQEPLTSGHSYEQYF. The CDR3 DNA reads as TGCGCCAGCAGCCAAGAACCCCTGACTAGCGGGCACTCCTACGAGCAGTACTTC.

This clonotype has ten or more counts. The rearrangement joins TRBV12-3 or TRBV12-4 to TRBJ2-7; D is perhaps TRBD1 (6 bases). V was shortened by 6 bases and J by 4 bases, with 13 bases between the two germline ends. The CDR3 loop spans 13 amino acids. Here the CDR3 reads CASRSTGHYEQYF. CDR3 in DNA: TGTGCCAGCAGGTCGACAGGCCATTACGAGCAGTACTTC.